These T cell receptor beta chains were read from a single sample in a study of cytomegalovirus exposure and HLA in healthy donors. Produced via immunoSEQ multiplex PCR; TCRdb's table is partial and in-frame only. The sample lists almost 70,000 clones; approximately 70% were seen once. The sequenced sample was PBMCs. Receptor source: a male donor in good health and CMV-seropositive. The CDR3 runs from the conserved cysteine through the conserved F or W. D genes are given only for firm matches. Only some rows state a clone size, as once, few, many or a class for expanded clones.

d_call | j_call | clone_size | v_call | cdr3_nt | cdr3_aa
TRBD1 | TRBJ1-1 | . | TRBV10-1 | TGCGCCAGCAGTGAGTCGGGGCAGGGGGACACTGAAGCTTTCTTT | CASSESGQGDTEAFF
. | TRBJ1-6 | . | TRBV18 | TGTGCCAGCTCACCCGAAACAGCCAATTCACCCCTCCACTTT | CASSPETANSPLHF
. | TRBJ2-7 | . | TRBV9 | TGTGCCAGCAGCGTAGGTAGGGGATCGTGGGAGCAGTACTTC | CASSVGRGSWEQYF
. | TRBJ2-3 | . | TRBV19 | TGTGCCAGTAGAGGGGCGGGGGCCGATACGCAGTATTTT | CASRGAGADTQYF
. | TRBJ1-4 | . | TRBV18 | TGTGCCAGCTCATTCAGGGAAAGTGAAAAACTGTTTTTT | CASSFRESEKLFF
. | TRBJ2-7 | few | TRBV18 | TGTGCCAGCTCACCATATCAGGGCAGCTACGAGCAGTACTTC | CASSPYQGSYEQYF
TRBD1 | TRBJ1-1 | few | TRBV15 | TGTGCCACCAGCAGAGAAAACTCAGGGGGGATAAGCACTGAAGCTTTCTTT | CATSRENSGGISTEAFF
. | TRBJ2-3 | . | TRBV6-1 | TGTGCCAGCAGTTCGGGAGATACGCAGTATTTT | CASSSGDTQYF
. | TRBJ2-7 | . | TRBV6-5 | TGTGCCAGCAGTGGCGGACAGTTCTACGAGCAGTACTTC | CASSGGQFYEQYF
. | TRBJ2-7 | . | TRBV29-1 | TGCAGCGTTGAAGATCAGTTCAAAGGGAGAGAGCAGTACTTC | CSVEDQFKGREQYF
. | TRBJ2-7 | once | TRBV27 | TGTGCCAGCAGTTTCCAGGGTTCGTACGAGCAGTACTTC | CASSFQGSYEQYF
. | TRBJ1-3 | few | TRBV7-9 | TGTGCCAGCAGCTTAAGCTCGACACCGATATATTTT | CASSLSSTPIYF
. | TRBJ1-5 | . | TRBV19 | TGTGCCAGCAGTTTCGTTGGCAATCAGCCCCAGCATTTT | CASSFVGNQPQHF
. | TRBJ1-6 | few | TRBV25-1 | TGTGCCAGCCGACCGATGGAGAATTCACCCCTCCACTTT | CASRPMENSPLHF
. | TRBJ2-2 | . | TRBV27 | TGTGCCAGCAGTTTATCCGGCGGGGAGCTGTTTTTT | CASSLSGGELFF
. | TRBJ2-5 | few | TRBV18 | TGTGCCAGCTCACCAAGCTCCGGAGGGCAAGAGACCCAGTACTTC | CASSPSSGGQETQYF
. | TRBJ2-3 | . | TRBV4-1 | TGCGCCAGCAGCTCAAGAGGGTCAGTGGCCACAGATACGCAGTATTTT | CASSSRGSVATDTQYF
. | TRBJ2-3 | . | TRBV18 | TGTGCCAGCTCACTCCGTAGTTCCGCTTCTCCGACTAGAGGCACAGATACGCAGTATTTT | CASSLRSSASPTRGTDTQYF
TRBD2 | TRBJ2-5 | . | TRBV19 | TGTGCCAGTAGTACCAACCGGGGGGGCGGGGAGACCCAGTACTTC | CASSTNRGGGETQYF
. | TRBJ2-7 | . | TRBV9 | TGTGCCAGCAGCGTAGCGGACAGTTACTACGAGCAGTACTTC | CASSVADSYYEQYF
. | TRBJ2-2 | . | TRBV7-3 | TGTGCCAGCAGCCCACTCCCCGACAGTCTTAACACCGGGGAGCTGTTTTTT | CASSPLPDSLNTGELFF
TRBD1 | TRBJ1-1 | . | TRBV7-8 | TGTGCCAGCAGCTTACGGGGACAGGGGGCACGGAACACTGAAGCTTTCTTT | CASSLRGQGARNTEAFF